This TCR beta chain comes out of a study of patients and donors after allogeneic stem cell transplantation. The germline V gene has CDR1 SQVTM and CDR2 ANQGSEA. The junction had 5 bases not matched to a gene; V was cut back by 5 bases and J by 5 bases. The CDR3 length is 13 residues. In this sample, this clonotype turned up a few times. TCRdb redid the calling of the RT-PCR reads with MiXCR, one entry per CDR3 protein. The profile shows some 960,000 distinct CDR3 sequences, 18% of them singletons. The TCR comes from a human donor who was either an allogeneic HSCT recipient or a stem cell or donor lymphocyte infusion donor (not recorded which). It is not recorded whose cells these are; they may come from a transplant donor. Sequencing was performed on blood, either unsorted or a sorted T cell fraction (not recorded which). This rearrangement joins TRBV29-1 to TRBJ1-1; 10 bases map to TRBD1. The CDR3 is CSVRTGGGTEAFF. The CDR3 region has the DNA TGCAGCGTTAGGACAGGGGGAGGGACTGAAGCTTTCTTT.